The clone carrying this TCR beta chain was observed once. The target antigen is unknown. Profiled with immunoSEQ multiplex PCR; TCRdb holds only in-frame clones, not every one. The table lists a few million clones, more than 80% of them singletons, with about 0.41% in the top ten. This sample stems from a study of shared clonotypes between healthy human individuals. Study details: Three plates were used per donor for CD4 naive, three for CD4 memory, two for CD8 naive and one for CD8 memory. Points from the study as a whole: Among donors, the sharing of clonotypes was expected to be influenced by sequencing depth. Shared clonotypes: 4.5% to 6.5% naive CD4, around 3.7% naive CD8, about 2.2% memory CD4, 0.4% to 0.45% memory CD8. The rarefaction results pointed to incomplete sorted-subset sequencing despite large depth.

Trimming removed 5 bases from V and 3 bases from J; junction bases left unmatched: 7. The CDR3 is 14 residues long. Per the germline V gene, CDR1 is SGHVS and CDR2 is FQNEAQ. V and J are TRBV7-8 and TRBJ2-7; 7 nucleotides align to TRBD1. The source material was naive CD4+ T cells from PBMCs. The subset was: CD45RA+ positively selected. The clonotype comes from a man aged 18-30 years in good health. Some clones in this sample may be carry-over from other donors' samples. CDR3 bases: TGTGCCAGCAGCCCCCGGGACAGAGGCTACGAGCAGTACTTC. Its protein is CASSPRDRGYEQYF.